Reported below is one T cell receptor beta chain. The sample originates from a study of blood T cell repertoires in COVID-19. This table comes from immunoSEQ multiplex PCR, and its TCRdb copy is limited to in-frame clones, with some not included. In the table there are about 250,000 clones, 84% of which are singletons. The germline V gene has CDR1 MDHEN and CDR2 SYDVKM. Between the trimmed V and J ends, which lost 6 bases and 4 bases, there was a span of 25 bases. CDR3 size: 18 residues. This receptor was obtained from a woman in her forties who had recovered from COVID-19. The sample comprised peripheral blood. The chain uses TRBV28 and TRBJ1-5; possible D gene TRBD1, 6 bases. The chain's CDR3 is CASRGLGGRGGLNQPQHF. CDR3 sequence (DNA): TGTGCCAGCAGAGGATTGGGAGGAAGGGGGGGACTGAATCAGCCCCAGCATTTT.